This is a list of T cell receptor beta chains from one sample in a study of OX40 agonist ivuxolimab in advanced cancers. TCRdb keeps only in-frame clones here, not all; method: immunoSEQ multiplex PCR. The sample shows tens of thousands of clones, roughly nine tenths of them seen only once. Sequences were derived from CD4+ or CD8+ T cells sorted from blood, sampled in a trial of the OX40 agonist ivuxolimab. These receptors originate from an adult with an advanced solid tumor such as melanoma, head and neck, liver or kidney cancer. CDR3s include the opening cysteine and the closing phenylalanine or tryptophan. A D gene is named only where the DNA matches it firmly. Clone size is given for some rows only: seen once, a few or many times, or a class if the clone is expanded.

V gene,J gene,clone size,D gene,CDR3 protein,CDR3 DNA
TRBV2,TRBJ2-4,NA,TRBD2,CASYSPDNLAGVRTTKNIQYF,TGTGCCAGCTATTCCCCAGATAACCTAGCGGGAGTAAGAACCACCAAAAACATTCAGTACTTC
TRBV20-1,TRBJ2-7,NA,NA,CSAVWGGEQYF,TGCAGTGCCGTCTGGGGTGGAGAGCAGTACTTC
TRBV2,TRBJ2-2,NA,NA,CASSIALEWTGELFF,TGTGCCAGCAGTATAGCGTTGGAGTGGACCGGGGAGCTGTTTTTT
TRBV5-1,TRBJ1-1,medium-sized,NA,CASRTTSGYGNTEAFF,TGCGCCAGCAGAACTACTTCCGGATACGGGAACACTGAAGCTTTCTTT
TRBV27,TRBJ1-5,NA,NA,CASSLSGPFNQPQHF,TGTGCCAGCAGTTTATCCGGACCCTTTAATCAGCCCCAGCATTTT
TRBV27,TRBJ2-3,once,TRBD1,CASNSDRASDTQYF,TGTGCCAGCAACTCGGACAGGGCATCCGATACGCAGTATTTT
TRBV10-2,TRBJ2-1,NA,NA,CASSEGDPSSYNEQFF,TGCGCCAGCAGTGAGGGGGACCCCAGCTCCTACAATGAGCAGTTCTTC
TRBV6-5,TRBJ1-4,NA,NA,CASSYSTGPRNEKLFF,TGTGCCAGCAGTTACTCAACAGGCCCTCGAAATGAAAAACTGTTTTTT
TRBV6-1,TRBJ2-6,NA,TRBD1,CASSERDRGLVSGANVLTF,TGTGCCAGCAGTGAAAGGGACAGGGGGCTTGTTTCTGGGGCCAACGTCCTGACTTTC
TRBV19,TRBJ1-1,NA,NA,CASAGGMNTEAFF,TGTGCCAGCGCAGGAGGCATGAACACTGAAGCTTTCTTT
TRBV4-1,TRBJ1-2,NA,NA,CASSLNGGYTF,TGCGCCAGCAGTCTCAACGGGGGCTACACCTTC
TRBV28,TRBJ1-1,NA,NA,CASSYGRTEAFF,TGTGCCAGCAGTTACGGACGCACTGAAGCTTTCTTT
TRBV4-1,TRBJ1-2,NA,TRBD1,CASSQRERGGASDGYTF,TGCGCCAGCAGCCAAAGAGAGAGAGGGGGCGCCTCGGACGGCTACACCTTC
TRBV29-1,TRBJ2-1,NA,TRBD2,CSVTGLAATLYNEQFF,TGCAGCGTGACGGGACTAGCGGCTACCCTATACAATGAGCAGTTCTTC
TRBV9,TRBJ2-5,NA,TRBD2,CASSVAGGGSETQYF,TGTGCCAGCAGCGTGGCGGGAGGAGGGTCGGAGACCCAGTACTTC
TRBV2,TRBJ2-5,NA,TRBD1,CASSGTGDDQETQYF,TGTGCCAGCAGTGGGACAGGAGACGATCAAGAGACCCAGTACTTC
TRBV7-9,TRBJ1-2,NA,TRBD1,CASSVLGGGADYGYTF,TGTGCCAGCAGCGTCCTAGGAGGGGGCGCGGACTATGGCTACACCTTC
TRBV28,TRBJ2-1,NA,TRBD2,CASSPRTGRTSGNEQFF,TGTGCCAGCAGTCCCCGGACAGGGCGGACTAGCGGAAATGAGCAGTTCTTC
TRBV19,TRBJ2-1,once,NA,CASTGRLPQNEQFF,TGTGCCAGTACTGGAAGACTCCCCCAAAATGAGCAGTTCTTC
TRBV25-1,TRBJ1-5,NA,NA,CASSESGSNQPQHF,TGTGCCAGCAGTGAGAGTGGCTCCAATCAGCCCCAGCATTTT
TRBV28,TRBJ2-1,NA,NA,CASNPVSSYNEQFF,TGTGCCAGCAATCCGGTCAGCTCCTACAATGAGCAGTTCTTC
TRBV7-9,TRBJ2-3,NA,NA,CASSFSRGRGSTDTQYF,TGTGCCAGCAGCTTCTCCCGGGGACGCGGGAGCACAGATACGCAGTATTTT
TRBV5-8,TRBJ2-7,NA,NA,CASSLPGAPWSEQYF,TGTGCCAGCAGCCTGCCCGGGGCCCCATGGAGCGAGCAGTACTTC
TRBV7-2,TRBJ2-7,NA,NA,CASSLDSGNVYEQYF,TGTGCCAGCAGCCTGGACAGTGGAAATGTCTACGAGCAGTACTTC
TRBV6-5,TRBJ2-1,many,TRBD2,CASSYSTSGIYNEQFF,TGTGCCAGCAGTTACTCGACTAGCGGGATTTACAATGAGCAGTTCTTC
TRBV28,TRBJ2-7,NA,NA,CASSLPSSAPYEQYF,TGTGCCAGCAGTTTACCCTCTAGCGCTCCGTACGAGCAGTACTTC
TRBV7-3,TRBJ2-1,NA,TRBD2,CASRAGTSERNEQFF,TGTGCCAGCAGAGCCGGGACTAGCGAAAGAAATGAGCAGTTCTTC
TRBV28,TRBJ1-1,NA,NA,CASSRGTLNTEAFF,TGTGCCAGCAGCCGAGGGACACTTAACACTGAAGCTTTCTTT
TRBV12-5,TRBJ2-3,NA,NA,CASGSGTGSTDTQYF,TGTGCTAGTGGTTCGGGGACGGGAAGCACAGATACGCAGTATTTT
TRBV5-1,TRBJ1-1,NA,TRBD1,CASSFVQGALDTEAFF,TGCGCCAGCAGCTTTGTACAGGGGGCGTTGGACACTGAAGCTTTCTTT
TRBV5-6,TRBJ1-1,NA,NA,CASSVDVNTEAFF,TGTGCCAGCAGCGTAGACGTGAACACTGAAGCTTTCTTT
TRBV30,TRBJ1-5,NA,NA,CAWSVSLNQPQHF,TGTGCCTGGAGTGTATCCCTAAATCAGCCCCAGCATTTT
TRBV6-4,TRBJ2-3,many,TRBD2,CASSDSSGRATDTQYF,TGTGCCAGCAGTGACTCTAGCGGGAGGGCCACAGATACGCAGTATTTT
TRBV7-9,TRBJ2-7,NA,NA,CASSTSAGEQYF,TGTGCCAGCAGCACTAGTGCGGGGGAGCAGTACTTC
TRBV11-2,TRBJ1-4,NA,NA,CASSLDQDTNEKLFF,TGTGCCAGCAGCTTAGATCAGGACACTAATGAAAAACTGTTTTTT
TRBV18,TRBJ2-3,NA,NA,CASSPIRAGQSSTDTQYF,TGTGCCAGCTCACCAATTCGGGCAGGGCAATCTAGCACAGATACGCAGTATTTT
TRBV6-1,TRBJ1-1,few,NA,CASSDWLAFF,TGTGCCAGCAGTGACTGGTTAGCTTTCTTT
TRBV4-3,TRBJ2-2,NA,TRBD2,CASSQRTSGTGELFF,TGCGCCAGCAGCCAGCGGACTAGCGGGACCGGGGAGCTGTTTTTT
TRBV2,TRBJ1-5,NA,NA,CASSEGRGNQPQHF,TGTGCCAGCAGTGAAGGAAGAGGGAATCAGCCCCAGCATTTT
TRBV28,TRBJ2-7,NA,NA,CASSSGGLGEQYF,TGTGCCAGCAGCTCCGGGGGTTTGGGGGAGCAGTACTTC
TRBV6-6,TRBJ2-1,NA,TRBD1,CASSYTGQAEYNEQFF,TGTGCCAGCAGTTACACGGGACAGGCGGAGTACAATGAGCAGTTCTTC
TRBV5-1,TRBJ2-1,NA,NA,CASSTGLQGAYNEQFF,TGCGCCAGCAGCACGGGACTACAGGGGGCCTACAATGAGCAGTTCTTC
TRBV4-1,TRBJ1-5,once,NA,CASSQVPAGGNQPQHF,TGCGCCAGCAGCCAAGTGCCGGCAGGAGGGAATCAGCCCCAGCATTTT
TRBV4-1,TRBJ2-7,once,NA,CASSPRAALRPRRHEQYF,TGCGCCAGCAGCCCAAGGGCTGCCCTCAGGCCGCGGCGACACGAGCAGTACTTC
TRBV15,TRBJ2-1,NA,TRBD2,CATSSGLAGGYNEQFF,TGTGCCACCAGCAGTGGACTAGCGGGGGGTTACAATGAGCAGTTCTTC
TRBV5-4,TRBJ2-3,NA,TRBD2,CASSLRRERTDTQYF,TGTGCCAGCAGCTTGAGGCGGGAGCGGACAGATACGCAGTATTTT
TRBV27,TRBJ2-1,NA,TRBD2,CASSPLAGGRSNEQFF,TGTGCCAGCAGTCCACTAGCGGGAGGGAGGTCCAATGAGCAGTTCTTC
TRBV30,TRBJ1-5,few,TRBD1,CAWSVTGNQPQHF,TGTGCCTGGAGTGTGACAGGGAATCAGCCCCAGCATTTT
TRBV28,TRBJ2-3,NA,NA,CASSLPGWGTDTQYF,TGTGCCAGCAGTTTACCTGGATGGGGCACAGATACGCAGTATTTT
TRBV9,TRBJ2-3,NA,NA,CASSVGGGTTDTQYF,TGTGCCAGCAGCGTTGGGGGAGGTACCACAGATACGCAGTATTTT
TRBV7-6,TRBJ1-1,NA,TRBD1,CASSWGTANTEAFF,TGTGCCAGCAGCTGGGGGACAGCGAACACTGAAGCTTTCTTT
TRBV19,TRBJ2-5,NA,NA,CASSKRRAAIQETQYF,TGTGCCAGTAGTAAGAGGAGGGCGGCCATCCAAGAGACCCAGTACTTC
TRBV7-9,TRBJ2-2,NA,TRBD2,CASSPVGLDVAGELFF,TGTGCCAGCAGCCCGGTGGGACTAGATGTAGCCGGGGAGCTGTTTTTT
TRBV19,TRBJ1-5,once,NA,CASKPGRINGQPQHF,TGTGCCAGTAAACCGGGACGCATAAACGGGCAGCCCCAGCATTTT
TRBV6-5,TRBJ1-5,NA,NA,CASSYRANQPQHF,TGTGCCAGCAGTTACAGGGCAAATCAGCCCCAGCATTTT
TRBV7-8,TRBJ2-6,NA,NA,CASSPAIGANVLTF,TGTGCCAGCAGCCCAGCGATAGGGGCCAACGTCCTGACTTTC